The present T cell receptor (beta chain) was sequenced within a study of OX40 agonist ivuxolimab in advanced cancers. Study-wide background: Mean age about 60 years, range roughly 20 to 85; around 80% male. The eligibility criteria allowed prior anti-PD-1, anti-PD-L1 or anti-CTLA-4 therapy, and approximately 42% had some. The study reported partial responses in three patients: one hepatocellular carcinoma, two cutaneous melanoma.

Findings and caveats of the study: Partial responders dosed at 0.1-3.0 mg/kg displayed clonal expansion ranking among the lowest.

This clone was observed a single time. The antigen remains unidentified. Germline V CDR1 and CDR2: SGHNT, YENEEA. The CDR3 length is 16 residues. Germline trimming cut 0 bases from V and 1 base from J; bases unmatched to any gene: 3. Sequencing was performed with immunoSEQ multiplex PCR; in TCRdb, only in-frame clones are kept and a portion is missing. The sample shows 60,000 to 65,000 clones, 85% to 95% of them seen only once. This specimen was CD4+ or CD8+ T cells sorted from blood, taken in a trial of the OX40 agonist ivuxolimab. V gene TRBV11-3 combines with J gene TRBJ2-4; 7 bases line up with TRBD1. The TCR comes from an adult with an advanced solid tumor such as melanoma, head and neck, liver or kidney cancer. The chain's CDR3 is CASSLETGVAKNIQYF. The CDR3 bases are TGTGCCAGCAGCTTAGAAACAGGGGTGGCCAAAAACATTCAGTACTTC.